This T cell receptor beta chain is from a study of T cell responses to AZD1222 COVID-19 vaccine. The study's findings and limits: A rise in Spike-specific TCR breadth and depth followed two AZD1222 doses. The study identified only five to seven AZD1222 recipients as seropositive at baseline. Reportedly, nearly half of unique spike TCRs recognized epitopes outside B.1.351/B.1.1.7 mutations.

Sequencing used immunoSEQ multiplex PCR; TCRdb keeps in-frame clones, though not all of them. The repertoire holds 120,000 or so clones, with 88% as singletons. Trimming left V 1 base short and J 5 bases short, with 8 bases between. This CDR3 region has 13 residues. Per the germline V gene, CDR1 is ENHRY and CDR2 is SYGVKD. About this clone: Antigen specificity is unknown.

The receptor was derived from an adult in good health. The material sequenced was peripheral blood, taken on day 0 of AZD1222 vaccination. J is TRBJ2-5 and V is TRBV10-3; D is possibly TRBD1 (6 bases). The DNA of the CDR3 is TGTGCCATCAGTGAGTGGCAGGGGGAGACCCAGTACTTC. This gives the protein CAISEWQGETQYF.